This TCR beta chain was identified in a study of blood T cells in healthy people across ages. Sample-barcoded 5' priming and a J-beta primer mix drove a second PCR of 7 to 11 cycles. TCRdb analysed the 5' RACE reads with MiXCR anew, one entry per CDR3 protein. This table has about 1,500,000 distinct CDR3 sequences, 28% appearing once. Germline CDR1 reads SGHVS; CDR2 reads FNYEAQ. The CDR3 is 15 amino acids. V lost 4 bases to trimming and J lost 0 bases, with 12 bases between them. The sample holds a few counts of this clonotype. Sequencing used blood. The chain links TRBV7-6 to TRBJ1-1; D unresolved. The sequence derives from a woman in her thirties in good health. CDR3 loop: CASSSGRLMNTEAFF. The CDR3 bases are TGTGCCAGCAGCTCCGGACGGCTGATGAACACTGAAGCTTTCTTT. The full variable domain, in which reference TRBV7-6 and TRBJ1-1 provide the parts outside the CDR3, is GAGVSQSPRYKVTKRGQDVALRCDPISGHVSLYWYRQALGQGPEFLTYFNYEAQQDKSGLPNDRFSAERPEGSISTLTIQRTEQRDSAMYRCASSSGRLMNTEAFFGQGTRLTVV.